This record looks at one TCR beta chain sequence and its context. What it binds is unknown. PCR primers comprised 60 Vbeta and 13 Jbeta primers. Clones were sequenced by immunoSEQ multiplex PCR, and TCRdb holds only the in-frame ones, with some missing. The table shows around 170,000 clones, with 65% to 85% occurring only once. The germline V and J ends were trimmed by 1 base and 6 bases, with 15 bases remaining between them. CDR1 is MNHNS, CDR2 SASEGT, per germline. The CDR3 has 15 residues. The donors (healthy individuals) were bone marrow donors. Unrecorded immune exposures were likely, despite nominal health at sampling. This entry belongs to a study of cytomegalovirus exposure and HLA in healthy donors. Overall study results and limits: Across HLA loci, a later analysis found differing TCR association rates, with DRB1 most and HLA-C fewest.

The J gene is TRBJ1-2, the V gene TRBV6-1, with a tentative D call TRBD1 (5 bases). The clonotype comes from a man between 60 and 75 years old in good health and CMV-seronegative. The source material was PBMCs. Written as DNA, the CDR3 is TGTGCCAGCAGTGAAGTTACAGGCCCTAGAAATGGCTACACCTTC. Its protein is CASSEVTGPRNGYTF.